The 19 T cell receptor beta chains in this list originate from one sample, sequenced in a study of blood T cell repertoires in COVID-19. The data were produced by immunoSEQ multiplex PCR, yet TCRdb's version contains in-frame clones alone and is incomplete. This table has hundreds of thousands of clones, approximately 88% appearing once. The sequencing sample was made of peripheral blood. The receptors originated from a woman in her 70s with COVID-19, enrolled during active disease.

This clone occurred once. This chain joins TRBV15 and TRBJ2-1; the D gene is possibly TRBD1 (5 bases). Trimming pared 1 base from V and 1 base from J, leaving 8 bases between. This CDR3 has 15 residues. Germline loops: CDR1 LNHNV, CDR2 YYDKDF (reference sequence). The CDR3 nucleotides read TGTGCCACCAGCAGAGGGCAGGGTTCCTACAATGAGCAGTTCTTC. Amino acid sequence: CATSRGQGSYNEQFF. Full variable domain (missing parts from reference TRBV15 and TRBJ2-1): DAMVIQNPRYQVTQFGKPVTLSCSQTLNHNVMYWYQQKSSQAPKLLFHYYDKDFNNEADTPDNFQSRRPNTSFCFLDIRSPGLGDTAMYLCATSRGQGSYNEQFFGPGTRLTVL.

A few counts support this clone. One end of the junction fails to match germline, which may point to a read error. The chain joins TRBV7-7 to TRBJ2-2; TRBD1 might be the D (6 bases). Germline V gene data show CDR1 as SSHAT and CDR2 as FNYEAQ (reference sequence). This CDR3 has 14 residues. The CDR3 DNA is TGTGCTAGCAGCCGGACAGCGAACACCGGGGAGCTGTTTTTT. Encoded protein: CASSRTANTGELFF.

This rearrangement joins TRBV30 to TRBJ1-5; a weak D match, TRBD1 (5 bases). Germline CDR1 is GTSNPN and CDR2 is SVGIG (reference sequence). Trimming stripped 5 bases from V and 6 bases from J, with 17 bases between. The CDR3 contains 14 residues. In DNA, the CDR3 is TGTGCCTGGGGCGGTCCAGGGCGCGTTCAGCCCCAGCATTTT. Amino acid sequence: CAWGGPGRVQPQHF.

CDR3 amino acids: CASSTRSSGISYEQYF. CDR3 nucleotides: TGTGCCAGCAGCACACGGAGTAGCGGGATTTCCTACGAGCAGTACTTC. The chain recombines TRBV5-5 with TRBJ2-7; 8 bases align to TRBD2. With V trimmed by 4 bases and J by 1 base, 10 bases remained unmatched. Per germline, CDR1 SGHKS and CDR2 YYEKEE (reference sequence). There are 16 residues in the CDR3.

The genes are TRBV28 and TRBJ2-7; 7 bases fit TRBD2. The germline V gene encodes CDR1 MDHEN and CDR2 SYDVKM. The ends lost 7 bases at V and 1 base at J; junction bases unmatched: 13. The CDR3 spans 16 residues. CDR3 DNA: TGTGCCAGCACTACTTGGGCGGGAGAACGATCCTACGAGCAGTACTTC. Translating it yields CASTTWAGERSYEQYF. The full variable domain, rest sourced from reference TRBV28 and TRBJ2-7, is DVKVTQSSRYLVKRTGEKVFLECVQDMDHENMFWYRQDPGLGLRLIYFSYDVKMKEKGDIPEGYSVSREKKERFSLILESASTNQTSMYLCASTTWAGERSYEQYFGPGTRLTVT.

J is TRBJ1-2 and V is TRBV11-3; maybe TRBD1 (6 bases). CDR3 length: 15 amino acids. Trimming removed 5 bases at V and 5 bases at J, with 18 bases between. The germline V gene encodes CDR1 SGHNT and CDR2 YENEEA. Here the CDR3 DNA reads TGTGCCAGCAGCCCCCAGGGGAGAATAGGGTATGGCTACACCTTC. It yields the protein CASSPQGRIGYGYTF.

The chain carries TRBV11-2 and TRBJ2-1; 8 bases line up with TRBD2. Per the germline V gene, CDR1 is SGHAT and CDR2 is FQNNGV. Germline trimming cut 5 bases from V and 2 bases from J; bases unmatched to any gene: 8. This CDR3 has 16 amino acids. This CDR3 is CASSPLAGRAYNEQFF. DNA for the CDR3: TGTGCCAGCAGCCCATTAGCCGGGAGGGCCTACAATGAGCAGTTCTTC. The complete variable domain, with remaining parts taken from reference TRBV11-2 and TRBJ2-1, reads EAGVAQSPRYKIIEKRQSVAFWCNPISGHATLYWYQQILGQGPKLLIQFQNNGVVDDSQLPKDRFSAERLKGVDSTLKIQPAKLEDSAVYLCASSPLAGRAYNEQFFGPGTRLTVL.

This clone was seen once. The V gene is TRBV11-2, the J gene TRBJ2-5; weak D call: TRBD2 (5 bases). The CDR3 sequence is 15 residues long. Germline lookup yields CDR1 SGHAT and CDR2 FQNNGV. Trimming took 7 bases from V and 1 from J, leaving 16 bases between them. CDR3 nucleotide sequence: TGTGCCAGCACTCCTAGCCGAGATACCCAAGAGACCCAGTACTTC. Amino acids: CASTPSRDTQETQYF.

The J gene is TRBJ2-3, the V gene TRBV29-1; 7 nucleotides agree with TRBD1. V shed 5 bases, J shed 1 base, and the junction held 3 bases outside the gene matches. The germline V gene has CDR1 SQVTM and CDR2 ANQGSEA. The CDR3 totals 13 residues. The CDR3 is CSVPGQGTDTQYF. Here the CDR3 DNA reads TGCAGCGTTCCCGGACAGGGCACAGATACGCAGTATTTT.

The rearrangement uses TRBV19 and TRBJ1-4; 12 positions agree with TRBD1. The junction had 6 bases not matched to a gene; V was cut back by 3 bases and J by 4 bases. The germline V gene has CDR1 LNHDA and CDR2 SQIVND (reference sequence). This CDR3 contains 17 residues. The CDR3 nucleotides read TGTGCCAGTAGTATCGGGACAGGGGGCAGGAGTAATGAAAAACTGTTTTTT. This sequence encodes CASSIGTGGRSNEKLFF.

This CDR3 reads CASSPRGTVNQPQHF. DNA for the CDR3: TGTGCCAGCAGCCCCAGAGGGACAGTTAATCAGCCCCAGCATTTT. The rearrangement uses TRBV6-6 and TRBJ1-5, with TRBD1 matching 7 bases. Germline V gives CDR1 MNHNY, CDR2 SVGAGI (reference sequence). The CDR3 has 15 residues. J was trimmed by 4 bases and V by 6 bases; bases with no gene match: 9.

The DNA for the CDR3 is TGTGCCATCAGTGAAGCGGACAATCAGCCCCAGCATTTT. Residues: CAISEADNQPQHF. This chain uses TRBV10-3 with TRBJ1-5; D not resolved. Germline V gene lookup returns CDR1 ENHRY and CDR2 SYGVKD. V shed 3 bases and J shed 3 bases, with 6 bases lying between them. The CDR3 totals 13 residues.

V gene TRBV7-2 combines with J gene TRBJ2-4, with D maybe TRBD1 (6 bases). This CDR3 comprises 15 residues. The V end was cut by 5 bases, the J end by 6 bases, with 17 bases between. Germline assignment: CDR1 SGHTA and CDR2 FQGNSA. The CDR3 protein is CASSPTTGRINIQYF. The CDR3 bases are TGTGCCAGCAGCCCAACTACAGGGCGCATAAACATTCAGTACTTC.

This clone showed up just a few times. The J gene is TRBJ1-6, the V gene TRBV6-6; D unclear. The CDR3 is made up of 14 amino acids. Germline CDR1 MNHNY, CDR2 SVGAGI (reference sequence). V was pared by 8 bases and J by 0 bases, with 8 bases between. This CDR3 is CASYWSSYNSPLHF. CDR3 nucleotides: TGTGCCAGCTATTGGAGCTCCTATAATTCACCCCTCCACTTT.

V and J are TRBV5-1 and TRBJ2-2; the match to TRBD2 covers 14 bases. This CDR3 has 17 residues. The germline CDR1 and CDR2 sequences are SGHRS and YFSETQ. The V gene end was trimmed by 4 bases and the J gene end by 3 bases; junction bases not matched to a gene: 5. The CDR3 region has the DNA TGCGCCAGCAGCCCCGGGACTAGCGGGAGCTACACCGGGGAGCTGTTTTTT. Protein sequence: CASSPGTSGSYTGELFF.

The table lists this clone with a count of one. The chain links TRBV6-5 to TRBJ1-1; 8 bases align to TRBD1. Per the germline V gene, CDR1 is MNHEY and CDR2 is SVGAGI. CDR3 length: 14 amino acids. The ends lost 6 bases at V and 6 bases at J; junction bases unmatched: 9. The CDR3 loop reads CASSHQGALAEAFF. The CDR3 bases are TGTGCCAGCAGCCATCAGGGGGCGCTGGCTGAAGCTTTCTTT.

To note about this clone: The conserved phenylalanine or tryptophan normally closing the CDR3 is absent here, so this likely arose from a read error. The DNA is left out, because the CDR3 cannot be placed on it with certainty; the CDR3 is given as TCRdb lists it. The CDR3 region is CASSPRQSLV. The rearrangement uses TRBV27 and TRBJ1-4; the tabulated D call, TRBD1, remains unverified against the DNA. In germline, CDR1 is MNHEY, CDR2 SMNVEV (reference sequence). The CDR3 has 10 amino acids, counting both end residues.

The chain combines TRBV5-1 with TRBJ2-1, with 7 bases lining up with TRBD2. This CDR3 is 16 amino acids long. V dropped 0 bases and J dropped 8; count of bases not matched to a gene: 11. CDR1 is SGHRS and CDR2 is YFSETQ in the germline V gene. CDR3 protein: CASSLGSSGLWDEQFF. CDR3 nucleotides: TGCGCCAGCAGCTTGGGTTCTAGCGGCCTCTGGGATGAGCAGTTCTTC.

CDR3 in DNA: TGTGCCAGCAGTCGTTTACAAACCGATGGGAACACTGAAGCTTTCTTT. It encodes CASSRLQTDGNTEAFF. The rearrangement links TRBV27 to TRBJ1-1; D remains ambiguous. Trimming pared 5 bases from V and 1 base from J, leaving 17 bases between. The CDR3 loop spans 16 amino acids. Looked up from germline, CDR1 is MNHEY and CDR2 is SMNVEV (reference sequence).